The 15 T cell receptor beta chains listed next were all sequenced from one sample in a study of PD-L1 blockade in urothelial cancer. Repertoires were generated with immunoSEQ multiplex PCR, while TCRdb's copy carries only in-frame clones and drops some. The table has around 120,000 clones, around 85% seen once. The sequences come from PBMCs, collected around atezolizumab (anti-PD-L1) treatment. These receptors all stem from a man between 45 and 60 years old with urothelial cancer.

V and J are TRBV27 and TRBJ1-4, with D possibly TRBD1 on 5 matching bases. Germline V gene sequence: CDR1 MNHEY, CDR2 SMNVEV (reference sequence). Between the trimmed V and J ends, which lost 3 bases and 0 bases, there was a span of 8 bases. This CDR3 has 15 residues. The CDR3 is CASSFAGATNEKLFF. The CDR3 DNA sequence: TGTGCCAGCAGTTTTGCGGGGGCAACTAATGAAAAACTGTTTTTT.

The chain couples TRBV7-9 to TRBJ1-4; D is ambiguous. Per the germline V gene, CDR1 is SEHNR and CDR2 is FQNEAQ (reference sequence). V lost 1 base to trimming and J lost 7 bases, with 7 bases between them. The CDR3 contains 13 residues. CDR3 in amino acids: CASSLGQVEKLFF. In nucleotides, the CDR3 is TGTGCCAGCAGCTTAGGGCAGGTTGAAAAACTGTTTTTT.

The chain uses TRBV7-9 and TRBJ2-3; D is perhaps TRBD2 (6 bases). The germline gives CDR1 SEHNR, CDR2 FQNEAQ (reference sequence). CDR3 length: 14 residues. Trimming left V 6 bases short and J 2 bases short, with 12 bases between. The CDR3 is CASRFGGDTDTQYF. The CDR3 region has the DNA TGTGCCAGCAGGTTCGGGGGAGACACAGATACGCAGTATTTT.

The gene calls are TRBV27 and TRBJ2-7, with D unclear. The V end was cut by 5 bases, the J end by 0 bases, with 8 bases between. Germline lookup yields CDR1 MNHEY and CDR2 SMNVEV (reference sequence). The CDR3 has 13 amino acids. The chain's CDR3 is CASSASASYEQYF. The CDR3 DNA reads TGTGCCAGCAGTGCCAGCGCCTCCTACGAGCAGTACTTC.

The chain couples TRBV2 to TRBJ1-1; 10 bases map to TRBD1. V shed 8 bases and J 7 bases; nucleotides not matched to a gene: 10. The CDR3 length is 14 residues. Looked up from germline, CDR1 is SNHLY and CDR2 is FYNNEI. In DNA form, the CDR3 reads TGTGCCAGCGGGCAAGACAGGGGGCGGCATGAAGCTTTCTTT. Translated, it gives CASGQDRGRHEAFF. Full variable domain (outside the CDR3, taken from reference TRBV2 and TRBJ1-1): EPEVTQTPSHQVTQMGQEVILRCVPISNHLYFYWYRQILGQKVEFLVSFYNNEISEKSEIFDDQFSVERPDGSNFTLKIRSTKLEDSAMYFCASGQDRGRHEAFFGQGTRLTVV.

V usage is TRBV6-5 and J usage is TRBJ2-1; 7 nucleotides align to TRBD1. Germline trimming cut 8 bases from V and 4 bases from J; bases unmatched to any gene: 8. In germline, CDR1 is MNHEY, CDR2 SVGAGI. The CDR3 spans 14 residues. CDR3 in DNA: TGTGCCAGCCGGCGACAGGGCAATTACAATGAGCAGTTCTTC. This gives the protein CASRRQGNYNEQFF.

The rearrangement joins TRBV10-3 to TRBJ2-5, with 11 bases that match TRBD2. The CDR3 has 14 amino acids. V dropped 7 bases and J dropped 3; count of bases not matched to a gene: 4. Germline CDR1 is ENHRY and CDR2 is SYGVKD. As DNA, the CDR3 is TGTGCCATCAAGAAGACTAGCGGGGAAGAGACCCAGTACTTC. It yields the protein CAIKKTSGEETQYF.

The chain joins TRBV7-6 to TRBJ1-1, with TRBD1 identical over 10 bases. Germline-derived CDR1 and CDR2 are SGHVS and FNYEAQ. Losses at the gene ends were 5 bases for V and 4 bases for J; bases not matched to a gene: 7. CDR3 length equals 15 residues. The CDR3 sequence is CASSQWTGGGTEAFF. CDR3 bases: TGTGCCAGCAGCCAATGGACAGGGGGAGGCACTGAAGCTTTCTTT.

This chain joins TRBV9 and TRBJ2-3; TRBD1 agrees at 7 bases. The CDR3 is 17 residues long. Germline V gives CDR1 SGDLS, CDR2 YYNGEE. Losses at the gene ends were 0 bases for V and 0 bases for J; bases not matched to a gene: 7. The CDR3 loop is CASSVEGAGTSTDTQYF. The CDR3 DNA is TGTGCCAGCAGCGTAGAGGGGGCGGGTACTAGCACAGATACGCAGTATTTT.

The gene calls are TRBV6-6 and TRBJ1-6, with 9 bases matching TRBD1. J lost 9 bases, V lost 8 bases, and 8 bases had no gene match. The CDR3 sequence is 14 residues long. The germline V gene has CDR1 MNHNY and CDR2 SVGAGI (reference sequence). The CDR3 bases are TGTGCCAGCGGACAGGGGATTTTCGTTTCACCCCTCCACTTT. Protein sequence: CASGQGIFVSPLHF.

This chain connects TRBV27 to TRBJ2-7; TRBD2 agrees at 10 bases. The CDR3 totals 16 residues. Per germline, CDR1 MNHEY and CDR2 SMNVEV (reference sequence). J gave up 6 bases and V 5 bases, and 13 bases lay outside the gene matches. The CDR3 DNA reads TGTGCCAGCAGTCCGCTGAGCGGGAGGGCCGTCATCGAGCAGTACTTC. Its translation is CASSPLSGRAVIEQYF.

The chain carries TRBV7-9 and TRBJ1-1; TRBD1 matches 9 bases. Germline assignment: CDR1 SEHNR and CDR2 FQNEAQ (reference sequence). Trimming at V came to 5 bases and at J to 4 bases, leaving 5 bases not matched to a gene. The CDR3 is 14 residues long. In DNA, the CDR3 is TGTGCCAGCAGCCCAGGGACAGGGCCCACTGAAGCTTTCTTT. It specifies CASSPGTGPTEAFF.

The chain has TRBV5-1 and TRBJ1-1; the D gene is possibly TRBD1 (6 bases). Germline values: CDR1 SGHRS, CDR2 YFSETQ. The V gene lost 2 bases and the J gene lost 1 base, with 9 bases spanning the gap. The CDR3 totals 14 residues. The CDR3 spells CASSFGGANTEAFF. CDR3 in DNA: TGCGCCAGCAGCTTCGGGGGGGCGAACACTGAAGCTTTCTTT.

This chain connects TRBV6-5 to TRBJ1-6; the D gene is possibly TRBD1 (5 bases). Germline CDR1 is MNHEY and CDR2 is SVGAGI. Trimming stripped 6 bases from V and 10 bases from J, with 19 bases between. The CDR3 consists of 15 residues. The CDR3 spells CASRPQGIIYSPLHF. For the CDR3, the DNA is TGTGCCAGCAGACCTCAGGGTATAATCTACTCACCCCTCCACTTT.

This sequence joins TRBV18 and TRBJ2-1; D is perhaps TRBD1 (5 bases). V was clipped by 4 bases and J by 7 bases, with 8 bases between them. The CDR3 sequence is 12 residues long. Germline values: CDR1 KGHSH, CDR2 LQKENI. The CDR3 DNA sequence: TGTGCCAGCTCACGCCAGGGAAATGAGCAGTTCTTC. Translating it yields CASSRQGNEQFF.